This T cell receptor (beta chain) was retrieved from a study of shared clonotypes between healthy human individuals (dated by TCRdb to the early 2020s). As for the study more broadly: The cohort comprised a couple of women and a few men aged 18 to 49 years. For each donor, CD4 naive and CD4 memory were each given three plates, CD8 naive was given two plates, and CD8 memory was given one plate. Libraries were prepared and TCR repertoires were sequenced by different laboratories using diverse techniques, in order to increase sequencing depth and limit assay-specific biases. Blood TCR repertoires of 5 or 6 healthy adults were deeply sequenced to estimate repertoire size and the extent of clonotype sharing between individuals. Per donor, leukapheresis produced somewhere between about 0.94 and 9.5 billion PBMCs.

Donors were healthy HIV-negative adults with no recently reported acute infections or vaccinations. Every donor was a Caucasian adult residing in Nashville, Tennessee, USA. Magnetic negative selection was used to enrich CD4+ T cells, after which naive cells were positively selected on CD45RA and the negative fraction became the memory subset. Blood was collected by leukapheresis, and PBMCs were isolated by Ficoll-Histopaque density gradient centrifugation and then cryopreserved in liquid nitrogen vapor phase. Analytical flow cytometry was used to check the purity and quantity of every magnetically sorted T cell population. Each sorted fraction had its genomic DNA isolated and then quantified by UV absorbance on a Nanodrop 2000c. The paper's findings and limits, for the study overall: Higher generation probabilities were observed for clonotypes shared by all four sorted-subset donors than for non-shared clonotypes. Pairwise subsampling indicated that sequencing depth was expected to affect the degree of clonotype sharing among donors. Naive subsets generally had larger estimated clonotype richness than memory subsets. Sampling was restricted to blood, and TCR repertoires in tissue are likely to differ from TCR repertoires in blood. Approximately 5% of naive CD4, 3% to 4% of naive CD8, around 2.3% of memory CD4, and 0.35% to 0.5% of memory CD8 clonotypes were shared across several donors. Rarefaction of sorted-subset datasets indicated incomplete sequencing despite the large sequencing depth. Because the study included a small number of donors, the genetic and exposure-history diversity represented was limited.

Using the deep immunoSEQ assay, multiplex PCR amplified TCR CDR3 regions from genomic DNA. Extracted genomic DNA from each cell subset was distributed evenly across all wells of several immunoSEQ 96-well plates, and each plate was treated as a replicate. For sorted subsets, each replicate PCR was loaded with about 0.2 ug genomic DNA, equivalent to some 27,000 T cell genomes. Purified libraries were measured with a Qubit 3.0 fluorometer, size-checked on a Bioanalyzer 2100, and measured again with the KAPA Library Quantification kit. Every immunoSEQ 96-well plate was sequenced on a dedicated single-read 150-cycle Illumina NextSeq 550 flow cell. In the original analysis: Because the immunoSEQ output held only junctional sequences and lacked quality scores, the filtering could not match the filtering applied to full-length reads. Sequences were annotated with PyIR, a Python wrapper for IgBLAST v1.9, using IMGT germline references to assign V/J genes and CDR3. Reads were removed for weak V/J assignments (E-value above 1e-6), missing CDR3, stop codons, out-of-frame junctions, or ambiguous translated residues. V3J clonotypes were defined as sequences sharing an identical inferred V gene, J gene, and CDR3 amino acid sequence. To compute the percentage overlap between repertoires, the number of shared unique clonotypes was divided by the size of the smaller repertoire. Richness of each repertoire was evaluated using RTK rarefaction, the Chao1 estimator, and Recon v2.1 estimates of unobserved clonotypes. For all TCRbeta clonotypes obtained by the gDNA method from a handful of donors, generation probabilities were computed with OLGA. Imported from immuneACCESS, the table was reduced by TCRdb to in-frame sequences with V and J called. These copies leave out some clones; in studies compared against another copy, an unresolved V gene accounts for under half, and the cause of the remainder is not known. V, J and clone size are those of that table, while D and trimming were read from the DNA. This sample gives over a million clones in total; 96% of them show up just once. Roughly 1.2% of the sample is held by the ten biggest clonotypes.

Including the terminal cysteine and phenylalanine, the CDR3 comprises 14 residues. The DNA shown is the 42-base CDR3, in frame from base 1. Sequences GTSNPN (CDR1) and SVGIG (CDR2) are obtained from the germline V gene (reference sequence). V gives up 0 bases and J gives up 0 bases, and the segment between their germline ends measures 6 bases. As concerns this clone: The target of this receptor is not known. Qualities for individual bases were not recorded, and no much larger clone is one base off. Other DNA sequences from this sample encode an identical CDR3 as well.

This chain joins TRBV30 to TRBJ2-4; possibly the D gene is TRBD1, per 5 matching bases. The sequence derives from a man aged 25-45 years in good health. The sample taken for sequencing was naive CD4+ T cells sorted from blood. The cell subset or site label, read with the paper, signifies: CD45RA+ positively selected. The base sequence is TGTGCCTGGAGTGTAGGGGTAGCCAAAAACATTCAGTACTTC. It codes for CAWSVGVAKNIQYF.